This T cell receptor beta chain originates from a study of beta chain features in type 1 diabetes. General study findings and limits: There was a moderate but significant shortening of TCRB CDR3s in all four CD4+ subsets of Type 1 diabetes patients.

Investigators reverse transcribed all isolated RNA, so they sequenced expressed TCRB transcripts. Data came from immunoSEQ multiplex PCR; TCRdb stores just in-frame clones and leaves some out. The sample shows nearly 700,000 clones, roughly 12% of them seen only once. This clone was seen only a few times. Its target is unknown. This sequence originates from a man between 18 and 29 years old with type 1 diabetes. The sample was naive CD4+ T cells from blood.

CDR3 DNA: TGTGCCAGCAGCCCCTGGGACGGGAACACTGAAGCTTTCTTT. As protein: CASSPWDGNTEAFF. V usage is TRBV7-2 and J usage is TRBJ1-1, with D tentatively TRBD1 (5 bases). The germline V gene has CDR1 SGHTA and CDR2 FQGNSA. The CDR3 is made up of 14 amino acids. Trimming removed 5 bases at V and 1 base at J, with 11 bases between.